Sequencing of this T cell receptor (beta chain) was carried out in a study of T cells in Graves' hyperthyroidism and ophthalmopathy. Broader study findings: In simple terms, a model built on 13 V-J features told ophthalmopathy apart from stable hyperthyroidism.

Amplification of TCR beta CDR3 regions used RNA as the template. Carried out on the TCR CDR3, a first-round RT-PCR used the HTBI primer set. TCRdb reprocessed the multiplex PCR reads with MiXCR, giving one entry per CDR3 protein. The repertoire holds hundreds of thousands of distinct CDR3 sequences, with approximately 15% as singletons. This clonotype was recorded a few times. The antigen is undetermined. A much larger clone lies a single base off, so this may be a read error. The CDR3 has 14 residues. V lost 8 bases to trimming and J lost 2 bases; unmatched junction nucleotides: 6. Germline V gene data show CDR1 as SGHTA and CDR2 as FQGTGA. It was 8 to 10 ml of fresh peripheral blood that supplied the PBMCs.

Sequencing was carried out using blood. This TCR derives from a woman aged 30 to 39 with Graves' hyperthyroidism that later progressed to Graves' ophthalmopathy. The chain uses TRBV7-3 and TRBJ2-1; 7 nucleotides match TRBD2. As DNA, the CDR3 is TGTGCCAGCGGCTCTAGCGGACCCTACAATGAGCAGTTCTTC. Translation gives CASGSSGPYNEQFF.